This TCR beta chain appears in the sequencing data of a study of blood T cells in healthy people across ages. Then a second PCR, running about 6 to 11 cycles, was carried out with a sample-barcoded 5' primer and a J-beta primer mix. TCRdb re-derived calls from the 5' RACE reads in MiXCR, one entry per CDR3 protein. This table has fewer than 1,000,000 distinct CDR3 sequences, around 45% appearing once. This CDR3 is built from 18 residues. Germline CDR1 LGHDT, CDR2 YNNKEL (reference sequence). V lost 4 bases and J lost 0; bases outside the gene matches: 11. The genes are TRBV3-1 and TRBJ2-4; 8 bases align to TRBD1. This sequence was found in a man at least 80 years old in good health. Sequencing input: blood. CDR3 loop: CASSRRQGPELAKNIQYF. The CDR3 DNA sequence: TGTGCCAGCAGCCGGCGACAGGGGCCTGAACTAGCCAAAAACATTCAGTACTTC. Complete variable domain (other parts from reference TRBV3-1 and TRBJ2-4): DTAVSQTPKYLVTQMGNDKSIKCEQNLGHDTMYWYKQDSKKFLKIMFSYNNKELIINETVPNRFSPKSPDKAHLNLHINSLELGDSAVYFCASSRRQGPELAKNIQYFGAGTRLSVL.